This entry is about one T cell receptor (beta chain). Its matching antigen is unknown. Sequencing was performed with immunoSEQ multiplex PCR; in TCRdb, only in-frame clones are kept and a portion is missing. The table lists about 140,000 clones, more than 85% of them singletons. The germline V and J ends were trimmed by 4 bases and 9 bases, with 15 bases remaining between them. The CDR3 totals 14 residues. The V gene's germline CDR1 is MNHEY and CDR2 SMNVEV (reference sequence). Pooling was applied to second doses at about 4 or about 12 weeks. This sample was taken from a study of T cell responses to AZD1222 COVID-19 vaccine. Study-level findings and limits: Seropositive status at baseline applied to only 6 or 7 AZD1222 recipients.

The chain uses TRBV27 and TRBJ1-4, with no clear D. The TCR sequence derives from an adult who received the AZD1222 COVID-19 vaccine. This specimen was peripheral blood, taken 28 days after the second AZD1222 dose. Here the CDR3 DNA reads TGTGCCAGCAGTTCAAAGGGAATGCTGAAAAAACTGTTTTTT. Translation gives CASSSKGMLKKLFF. Full variable domain (remainder filled in from reference TRBV27 and TRBJ1-4): EAQVTQNPRYLITVTGKKLTVTCSQNMNHEYMSWYRQDPGLGLRQIYYSMNVEVTDKGDVPEGYKVSRKEKRNFPLILESPSPNQTSLYFCASSSKGMLKKLFFGSGTQLSVL.